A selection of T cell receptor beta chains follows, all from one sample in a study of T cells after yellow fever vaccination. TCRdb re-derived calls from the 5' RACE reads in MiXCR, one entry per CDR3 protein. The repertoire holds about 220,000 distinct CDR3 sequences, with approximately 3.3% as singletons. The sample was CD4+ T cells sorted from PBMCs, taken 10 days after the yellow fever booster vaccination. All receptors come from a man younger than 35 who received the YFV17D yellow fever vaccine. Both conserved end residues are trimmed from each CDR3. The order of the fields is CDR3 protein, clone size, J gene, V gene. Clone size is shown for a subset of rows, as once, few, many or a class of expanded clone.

CDR3 protein: AITEDPTQTQY
clone size: many
J gene: TRBJ2-5
V gene: TRBV10-3

CDR3 protein: ASSLRVFGPGQKSSGANVLT
clone size: many
J gene: TRBJ2-6
V gene: TRBV7-6

CDR3 protein: ASSAGRQAF
clone size: few
J gene: TRBJ1-1
V gene: TRBV2

CDR3 protein: ASREDGAYEQY
clone size: NA
J gene: TRBJ2-7
V gene: TRBV6-1

CDR3 protein: ASSQESGQGGTDTQY
clone size: many
J gene: TRBJ2-3
V gene: TRBV4-2

CDR3 protein: ASSLGASYNSPLH
clone size: medium-sized
J gene: TRBJ1-6
V gene: TRBV5-1

CDR3 protein: ASSYEQAMKQY
clone size: many
J gene: TRBJ2-7
V gene: TRBV6-5

CDR3 protein: ASSLDQGNTEAF
clone size: many
J gene: TRBJ1-1
V gene: TRBV12-3/TRBV12-4

CDR3 protein: ASSFLDGTNEQF
clone size: many
J gene: TRBJ2-1
V gene: TRBV5-6

CDR3 protein: ASSQGTSGSTDTQY
clone size: many
J gene: TRBJ2-3
V gene: TRBV4-2

CDR3 protein: ASSGSGQGYNEQF
clone size: many
J gene: TRBJ2-1
V gene: TRBV5-1

CDR3 protein: ASSRVLWETQY
clone size: many
J gene: TRBJ2-5
V gene: TRBV7-6

CDR3 protein: SAPLAGGLLGEQF
clone size: many
J gene: TRBJ2-1
V gene: TRBV20-1

CDR3 protein: ASSLLAGPNTGELF
clone size: many
J gene: TRBJ2-2
V gene: TRBV11-2

CDR3 protein: ASTPGTPKNTEAF
clone size: many
J gene: TRBJ1-1
V gene: TRBV5-1

CDR3 protein: ASRPTGARGANVLT
clone size: NA
J gene: TRBJ2-6
V gene: TRBV5-6

CDR3 protein: ASTNPPSIGTDTQY
clone size: few
J gene: TRBJ2-3
V gene: TRBV2

CDR3 protein: ASSQESNEQF
clone size: many
J gene: TRBJ2-1
V gene: TRBV14

CDR3 protein: ASSLSGAPSDTQY
clone size: few
J gene: TRBJ2-3
V gene: TRBV7-7

CDR3 protein: ASSRTVVAWGTEAF
clone size: many
J gene: TRBJ1-1
V gene: TRBV9

CDR3 protein: SASRGGVFETQY
clone size: few
J gene: TRBJ2-5
V gene: TRBV20-1

CDR3 protein: ASSLAGETNEKLF
clone size: few
J gene: TRBJ1-4
V gene: TRBV5-1

CDR3 protein: ASSVGEMETQY
clone size: many
J gene: TRBJ2-5
V gene: TRBV10-2

CDR3 protein: ASNKGRGPDDTQY
clone size: many
J gene: TRBJ2-3
V gene: TRBV6-6

CDR3 protein: SVAHRLAEANEQF
clone size: many
J gene: TRBJ2-1
V gene: TRBV29-1

CDR3 protein: ASTQLTAAGPGNTIY
clone size: many
J gene: TRBJ1-3
V gene: TRBV7-8

CDR3 protein: ASSHRTGLAGGADTQY
clone size: many
J gene: TRBJ2-3
V gene: TRBV5-1

CDR3 protein: ASSMGPRYEQY
clone size: few
J gene: TRBJ2-7
V gene: TRBV6-1

CDR3 protein: ASSPGGVGGSPLH
clone size: few
J gene: TRBJ1-6
V gene: TRBV7-2

CDR3 protein: ASSLRAGVSMNTEAF
clone size: many
J gene: TRBJ1-1
V gene: TRBV5-1

CDR3 protein: ASSSNWDTQY
clone size: many
J gene: TRBJ2-3
V gene: TRBV7-3

CDR3 protein: SAGRAAVGGNTIY
clone size: NA
J gene: TRBJ1-3
V gene: TRBV20-1

CDR3 protein: ASSLRLAGSTDTQY
clone size: NA
J gene: TRBJ2-3
V gene: TRBV7-3

CDR3 protein: SARDLTHEQY
clone size: many
J gene: TRBJ2-7
V gene: TRBV20-1

CDR3 protein: ASSLAIDRGHNSPLH
clone size: few
J gene: TRBJ1-6
V gene: TRBV7-2

CDR3 protein: ASSAQGTAEAF
clone size: few
J gene: TRBJ1-1
V gene: TRBV19

CDR3 protein: ASSQIGLAGDEQY
clone size: few
J gene: TRBJ2-7
V gene: TRBV4-1

CDR3 protein: ATSLLVGNQPQH
clone size: many
J gene: TRBJ1-5
V gene: TRBV27

CDR3 protein: ASTRLFNEQF
clone size: NA
J gene: TRBJ2-1
V gene: TRBV7-2

CDR3 protein: ASSHRNTGELF
clone size: many
J gene: TRBJ2-2
V gene: TRBV7-6

CDR3 protein: ASSLMSGGATYNEQF
clone size: NA
J gene: TRBJ2-1
V gene: TRBV7-2

CDR3 protein: ASSYSDQPQH
clone size: NA
J gene: TRBJ1-5
V gene: TRBV6-6

CDR3 protein: ASTGTGQNIQY
clone size: many
J gene: TRBJ2-4
V gene: TRBV6-6

CDR3 protein: ASSRGGMANTGELF
clone size: many
J gene: TRBJ2-2
V gene: TRBV6-2/TRBV6-3

CDR3 protein: ASGHQPQH
clone size: many
J gene: TRBJ1-5
V gene: TRBV6-6

CDR3 protein: ASSTGARAYNEQF
clone size: few
J gene: TRBJ2-1
V gene: TRBV7-3

CDR3 protein: ASRIAGTHQETQY
clone size: many
J gene: TRBJ2-5
V gene: TRBV6-5

CDR3 protein: SAVSGGPYTEAF
clone size: NA
J gene: TRBJ1-1
V gene: TRBV20-1

CDR3 protein: ASSSTSSYNSPLH
clone size: few
J gene: TRBJ1-6
V gene: TRBV5-1

CDR3 protein: ASSRTGVLRTDTQY
clone size: many
J gene: TRBJ2-3
V gene: TRBV6-5